Presented here are 29 T cell receptor beta chains from one specimen sequenced in a study of cytomegalovirus exposure and HLA in healthy donors. PCR used 60 Vbeta primers and 13 Jbeta primers. Libraries were prepared by immunoSEQ multiplex PCR; TCRdb keeps only in-frame clonotypes and omits some of them. The sample's table shows under 120,000 clones. Sequencing input: PBMCs. The receptors were sampled from a man in his forties or fifties in good health and CMV-seronegative.

The chain has TRBV5-1 and TRBJ2-2; possibly TRBD1 for D (6 bases). Trimming left V 5 bases short and J 11 bases short, with 13 bases between. This CDR3 is 12 amino acids long. The germline V gene encodes CDR1 SGHRS and CDR2 YFSETQ. The CDR3 region has the DNA TGCGCCAGCAGTCTACAGGGTTTAGAGCTGTTTTTT. Amino acids: CASSLQGLELFF.

The chain recombines TRBV10-3 with TRBJ2-7, with D unclear. CDR3 length: 16 residues. Trimming left V 3 bases short and J 2 bases short, with 17 bases between. CDR1 and CDR2 (germline): ENHRY, SYGVKD. The CDR3 nucleotides are TGTGCCATCAGTGACCGGGTCATATTAGGAACCTACGAGCAGTACTTC. Translating it yields CAISDRVILGTYEQYF.

The J gene is TRBJ2-7, the V gene TRBV19, with 8 bases identical to TRBD1. This CDR3 has 15 residues. The V and J ends lost 4 bases and 6 bases, in that order; junction bases with no gene match: 11. Germline CDR1 LNHDA, CDR2 SQIVND (reference sequence). The CDR3 reads CASSTRTGTLGEQYF. The CDR3 DNA sequence: TGTGCCAGTAGTACCAGGACAGGGACTTTGGGCGAGCAGTACTTC. Variable domain in full (rest from reference TRBV19 and TRBJ2-7): DGGITQSPKYLFRKEGQNVTLSCEQNLNHDAMYWYRQDPGQGLRLIYYSQIVNDFQKGDIAEGYSVSREKKESFPLTVTSAQKNPTAFYLCASSTRTGTLGEQYFGPGTRLTVT.

The chain joins TRBV6-5 to TRBJ1-3; TRBD1 agrees at 7 bases. Germline V gives CDR1 MNHEY, CDR2 SVGAGI. J lost 1 base, V lost 0 bases, and 3 bases had no gene match. The CDR3 has 16 residues. For the CDR3, the DNA is TGTGCCAGCAGTTACTCCGGGGACAGTTCTGGAAACACCATATATTTT. This gives the protein CASSYSGDSSGNTIYF.

The chain links TRBV15 to TRBJ2-3, with TRBD2 matching over 11 bases. Per germline, CDR1 LNHNV and CDR2 YYDKDF (reference sequence). The V gene end was trimmed by 0 bases and the J gene end by 5 bases; junction bases not matched to a gene: 4. This CDR3 region has 16 residues. The CDR3 loop reads CATSREGSGGGDTQYF. CDR3 nucleotide sequence: TGTGCCACCAGCAGAGAGGGTAGCGGGGGGGGAGATACGCAGTATTTT.

This chain links TRBV5-5 with TRBJ1-5; D is ambiguous. The germline gives CDR1 SGHKS, CDR2 YYEKEE (reference sequence). The length of the CDR3 is 16 residues. Trimming took 0 bases from V and 4 from J, leaving 14 bases between them. The CDR3 loop is CASSLGFSYGNQPQHF. The CDR3 nucleotides are TGTGCCAGCAGCTTGGGTTTTTCGTACGGGAATCAGCCCCAGCATTTT.

The chain has TRBV19 and TRBJ1-4; 8 bases are a match to TRBD1. Trimming cost V 7 bases and J 0 bases; bases outside gene matches: 4. This CDR3 comprises 15 residues. Germline CDR1 LNHDA, CDR2 SQIVND (reference sequence). The DNA for the CDR3 is TGTGCCAGTAAAGGACAGGGAGCAACTAATGAAAAACTGTTTTTT. This gives the protein CASKGQGATNEKLFF.

The chain combines TRBV6-1 with TRBJ2-3, with D uncertain. The CDR3 spans 16 residues. V lost 3 bases and J lost 0, with 13 bases in between. Germline loops: CDR1 MNHNS, CDR2 SASEGT. CDR3 loop: CASSDFLETSTDTQYF. CDR3 nucleotides: TGTGCCAGCAGTGACTTTTTGGAGACTAGCACAGATACGCAGTATTTT.

The chain has TRBV18 and TRBJ1-2, with D tentatively TRBD1 (6 bases). Germline-derived CDR1 and CDR2 are KGHSH and LQKENI. Trimming removed 6 bases from V and 2 bases from J, with 10 bases in between. This CDR3 comprises 13 residues. The CDR3 DNA sequence: TGTGCCAGCTCTCAACAGGGAAACTATGGCTACACCTTC. Protein product: CASSQQGNYGYTF.

The V call is TRBV5-8, the J call TRBJ2-1, with D perhaps matching TRBD2 (6 bases). The CDR3 has 17 amino acids. V was shortened by 1 base and J by 0 bases, with 14 bases between the two germline ends. Germline V CDR1 and CDR2: SGHTS, YDEGEE. DNA of the CDR3: TGTGCCAGCAGCTTGTGGCGTGGGGGGACCTCCTACAATGAGCAGTTCTTC. Its translation is CASSLWRGGTSYNEQFF.

The V call is TRBV25-1, the J call TRBJ2-1, with unresolved D. Trimming cost V 2 bases and J 4 bases, with 12 bases left between them. This CDR3 is built from 15 residues. CDR1 MGHDK and CDR2 SYGVNS come from the germline V gene. CDR3 sequence reads: CASSEPAGRYNEQFF. The CDR3 DNA sequence: TGTGCCAGCAGTGAACCAGCCGGCAGGTACAATGAGCAGTTCTTC.

The chain has TRBV5-4 and TRBJ2-1; the match to TRBD2 covers 12 bases. The germline CDR1 and CDR2 sequences are SGHNT and YYREEE (reference sequence). J lost 8 bases, V lost 3 bases, and 6 bases had no gene match. The CDR3 length is 15 residues. CDR3 bases: TGTGCCAGCAGCTCGCGACTAGCGGGGGTGGATGAGCAGTTCTTC. Its translation: CASSSRLAGVDEQFF.

The rearrangement joins TRBV6-1 to TRBJ2-7; 11 nucleotides line up with TRBD2. V gave up 6 bases and J gave up 4 bases; unmatched junction bases: 20. Germline V gene data show CDR1 as MNHNS and CDR2 as SASEGT. The CDR3 spans 19 residues. Here the CDR3 reads CASSEYLQLAGADFYEQYF. The CDR3 DNA reads TGTGCCAGCAGCGAATACCTCCAACTAGCGGGAGCAGATTTTTACGAGCAGTACTTC.

This chain connects TRBV6-5 to TRBJ1-2; unclear D gene. Trimming took off 0 bases at V and 4 bases at J, with 12 bases between the two ends. From germline, CDR1 is MNHEY and CDR2 SVGAGI. This CDR3 comprises 15 residues. The CDR3 coding sequence is TGTGCCAGCAGTTACTCCAGCCTAACGGGCTATGGCTACACCTTC. Translation: CASSYSSLTGYGYTF.

This sequence joins TRBV6-6 and TRBJ2-3; 11 bases fit TRBD2. CDR3 length: 14 amino acids. Germline-derived CDR1 and CDR2 are MNHNY and SVGAGI (reference sequence). With V trimmed by 7 bases and J by 5 bases, 5 bases remained unmatched. CDR3 residues: CASKDSGRGDTQYF. CDR3 bases: TGTGCCAGCAAAGATAGCGGGAGGGGAGATACGCAGTATTTT.

V gene TRBV9 combines with J gene TRBJ2-7; perhaps TRBD1 as D (6 bases). The CDR3 sequence is 16 residues long. V dropped 0 bases and J dropped 2 bases, with 15 bases sitting between them. Germline assignment: CDR1 SGDLS and CDR2 YYNGEE. In DNA form, the CDR3 reads TGTGCCAGCAGCGTAGCCGGACAGCCCGAACCCTACGAGCAGTACTTC. This translates into CASSVAGQPEPYEQYF.

V is TRBV14 and J is TRBJ1-1; D is uncertain. CDR3 length: 13 amino acids. The V and J ends lost 4 bases and 6 bases respectively, with 12 bases between them. Germline loops: CDR1 SGHDN, CDR2 FVKESK. CDR3 bases: TGTGCCAGCAGCCTCCACTCAGGTGCTGAAGCTTTCTTT. It encodes CASSLHSGAEAFF.

The chain uses TRBV7-2 and TRBJ1-2, with 12 nucleotides matching TRBD1. This CDR3 has 17 amino acids. After removal of 4 bases from V and 4 bases from J, the junction contained 10 bases not matched to a gene. The germline CDR1 and CDR2 sequences are SGHTA and FQGNSA. CDR3 sequence reads: CASSSTVGDRGPYGYTF. CDR3 DNA sequence: TGTGCCAGCAGCTCCACCGTAGGGGACAGGGGGCCCTATGGCTACACCTTC.

The chain joins TRBV15 to TRBJ1-5; D gene uncertain. Trimming stripped 5 bases from V and 4 bases from J, with 9 bases between. Germline CDR1 and CDR2: LNHNV and YYDKDF (reference sequence). The CDR3 covers 13 residues. The CDR3 spells CATSPSPNQPQHF. The CDR3 DNA reads TGTGCCACCAGCCCGAGCCCGAATCAGCCCCAGCATTTT.

The V and J genes are TRBV7-3 and TRBJ1-2; 8 nucleotides match TRBD1. In germline, CDR1 is SGHTA, CDR2 FQGTGA. The CDR3 runs 13 residues. V lost 2 bases and J lost 4; bases outside the gene matches: 0. The CDR3 DNA reads TGTGCCAGCAGCTTAGGACAGGGCTATGGCTACACCTTC. It codes for CASSLGQGYGYTF.

The chain employs TRBV5-1 and TRBJ1-4; possible D gene TRBD1, 6 bases. The CDR3 runs to 14 residues. Germline V gene lookup returns CDR1 SGHRS and CDR2 YFSETQ. V gave up 0 bases and J gave up 5 bases, with 8 bases separating them. The DNA for the CDR3 is TGCGCCAGCAGCTTGGGTCAGGGGAATGAAAAACTGTTTTTT. It specifies CASSLGQGNEKLFF.

This chain connects TRBV7-6 to TRBJ2-1; 10 bases align to TRBD2. V dropped 1 base and J dropped 6; count of bases not matched to a gene: 9. The CDR3 is made up of 17 amino acids. Per germline, CDR1 SGHVS and CDR2 FNYEAQ. Here the CDR3 DNA reads TGTGCCAGCAGCTTAGGCCCGGGTAGCGGGAGGTTCAATGAGCAGTTCTTC. Encoded protein: CASSLGPGSGRFNEQFF.

The chain carries TRBV7-9 and TRBJ1-4, with D possibly matching TRBD1 (5 bases). There are 14 residues in the CDR3. In germline, CDR1 is SEHNR, CDR2 FQNEAQ (reference sequence). V was clipped by 1 base and J by 7 bases, with 10 bases between them. The CDR3 reads CASSLGGGSEKLFF. The CDR3 bases are TGTGCCAGCAGCTTAGGGGGGGGGAGTGAAAAACTGTTTTTT. The whole variable domain, filled in from reference TRBV7-9 and TRBJ1-4, reads DTGVSQNPRHKITKRGQNVTFRCDPISEHNRLYWYRQTLGQGPEFLTYFQNEAQLEKSRLLSDRFSAERPKGSFSTLEIQRTEQGDSAMYLCASSLGGGSEKLFFGSGTQLSVL.

V gene TRBV5-4 combines with J gene TRBJ2-3; 14 nucleotides match TRBD2. Germline lookup yields CDR1 SGHNT and CDR2 YYREEE (reference sequence). After removal of 4 bases from V and 4 bases from J, the junction contained 11 bases not matched to a gene. CDR3 length: 18 amino acids. As DNA, the CDR3 is TGTGCCAGCAGCCGCAGGACTAGCGGGGGGACCCGGTCAGATACGCAGTATTTT. It codes for CASSRRTSGGTRSDTQYF.

The rearrangement uses TRBV7-2 and TRBJ2-7, with TRBD2 matching 11 bases. Per the germline V gene, CDR1 is SGHTA and CDR2 is FQGNSA. The V gene end was trimmed by 5 bases and the J gene end by 5 bases; junction bases not matched to a gene: 5. The CDR3 is 14 residues long. The CDR3 here is CASSLSGLADEQYF. CDR3 sequence (DNA): TGTGCCAGCAGCCTCTCGGGACTAGCGGACGAGCAGTACTTC. The full variable domain, in which reference TRBV7-2 and TRBJ2-7 provide the parts outside the CDR3, is GAGVSQSPSNKVTEKGKDVELRCDPISGHTALYWYRQSLGQGLEFLIYFQGNSAPDKSGLPSDRFSAERTGGSVSTLTIQRTQQEDSAVYLCASSLSGLADEQYFGPGTRLTVT.

The genes are TRBV9 and TRBJ2-1; TRBD2 agrees at 11 bases. Germline V gene lookup returns CDR1 SGDLS and CDR2 YYNGEE. The CDR3 runs 17 residues. The J segment lost 4 bases and the V segment lost 0 bases, leaving 6 bases of the junction unmatched. In nucleotides, the CDR3 is TGTGCCAGCAGCGTAGACCCTCTAGCGGGGGGATACAATGAGCAGTTCTTC. Residues: CASSVDPLAGGYNEQFF.

CDR3 coding DNA: TGTGCCAGCAGCACATTCGGGGGTCTCGAGCAGTACTTC. Translation: CASSTFGGLEQYF. The chain has TRBV5-6 and TRBJ2-7, with D tentatively TRBD2 (6 bases). Germline-derived CDR1 and CDR2 are SGHDT and YYEEEE. The germline V and J ends were trimmed by 4 bases and 6 bases, with 14 bases remaining between them. This CDR3 spans 13 amino acids.

This sequence joins TRBV29-1 and TRBJ1-1, with no clear D. Trimming shortened V by 3 bases and J by 1 base, and 6 bases separated the two germline ends. Germline V gene sequence: CDR1 SQVTM, CDR2 ANQGSEA. This CDR3 has 12 residues. CDR3 in amino acids: CSVDTGNTEAFF. The CDR3 nucleotides read TGCAGCGTTGACACGGGGAACACTGAAGCTTTCTTT.

The chain links TRBV6-5 to TRBJ2-7; TRBD1 matches at 9 bases. Per germline, CDR1 MNHEY and CDR2 SVGAGI. The V gene end was trimmed by 5 bases and the J gene end by 8 bases; junction bases not matched to a gene: 4. The CDR3 is 12 amino acids. CDR3 protein: CASSPGQGQQYF. As DNA, the CDR3 is TGTGCCAGCAGTCCGGGACAGGGTCAGCAGTACTTC.